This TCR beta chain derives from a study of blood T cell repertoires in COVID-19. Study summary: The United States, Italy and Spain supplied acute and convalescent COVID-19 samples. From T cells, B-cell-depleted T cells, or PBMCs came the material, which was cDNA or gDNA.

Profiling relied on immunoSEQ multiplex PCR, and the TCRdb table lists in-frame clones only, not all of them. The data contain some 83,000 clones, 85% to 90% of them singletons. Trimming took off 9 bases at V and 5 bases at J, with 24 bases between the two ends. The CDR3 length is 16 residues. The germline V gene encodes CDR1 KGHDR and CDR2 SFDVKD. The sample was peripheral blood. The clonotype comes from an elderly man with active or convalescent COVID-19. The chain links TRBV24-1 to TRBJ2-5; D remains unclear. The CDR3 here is CATGPAGPYREETQYF. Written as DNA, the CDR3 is TGTGCCACCGGTCCTGCTGGGCCCTACAGAGAGGAGACCCAGTACTTC.